This record covers a single TCR beta chain. This clone's antigen is unknown. Nothing much larger sits one base from this clone, and base qualities are not available. According to the germline V gene, CDR1 reads SGHRS and CDR2 reads YFSETQ. The CDR3 goes from the cysteine to the phenylalanine over 16 residues. The CDR3 DNA has 48 bases and is translated from base 1. V is clipped by 0 bases and J by 7 bases, and the sequence between their germline boundaries is 17 bases long. This sample was included in a study of blood T cell repertoires in COVID-19 (dated by TCRdb to the early 2020s). Background for the entire study: Samples covering the acute and convalescent phases of COVID-19 were provided by collaborators in the United States, Italy and Spain. A freely available public database, intended as a resource for researchers studying the immune response to SARS-CoV-2, is where the repertoires were released. Where HLA class I and class II types were available, the types were taken from metadata supplied by the sample provider, not from assay-based typing. Samples were obtained from the ongoing ImmuneRACE study (first 160 participants) and from some 1,200 subjects provided by 6 global collaborators. Subjects who had been exposed to COVID-19, were actively infected with it, or had recovered from it provided the deeply sampled blood TCRbeta repertoires that made up the dataset. The material from the prospective study consisted of cDNA or gDNA derived from T cells, B-cell-depleted T cells, or PBMCs. The sample metadata nearly always contained a de-identified subject ID, COVID-19 status, age in years and sex. Overall results and qualifications from the work: The quantity of clinical and demographic metadata differed by source and by participant and was supplied without curation.

The immunoSEQ Assay, a bias-controlled multiplex PCR, was used to amplify TCRbeta CDR3 regions from genomic DNA. In the original analysis: Within the assay, amplification of reference gene primers was used to estimate how many nucleated cells each sample contained. Sequence reads were collapsed and filtered to measure the absolute abundance of every unique TCRbeta CDR3 rearrangement. For each sample, productive Simpson clonality was calculated as the square root of Simpson's diversity index across productive rearrangements. The immuneACCESS repertoire file appears here via TCRdb, limited to in-frame rearrangements. These files lack a portion of the clones; in checked studies, under half of the deficit traces to unresolved V genes, and the cause of the others is not known. V and J calls and clone size are as listed in that table; D and trimming were resolved from the DNA. The sample profile shows hundreds of thousands of clones; over 75% of them were found once. About 9.9% of the sample belongs to the ten largest clones.

In the prospective study, participants were 18 to 89 years old, resided in 24 geographic areas of the United States, and were enrolled through a virtual design. In the prospective study, participants were assigned to cohorts based on the clinical history participants reported in a screening survey and a study questionnaire. Recovered participants in ImmuneRACE Cohort 3 were defined by two consecutive negative NP/OP PCR tests, clearance by a healthcare professional, or resolution of symptoms. In the prospective study, whole blood, serum and a nasopharyngeal or oropharyngeal swab were collected from each participant by mobile phlebotomists. Over an approximately two-month period, participants in the prospective study had the option of providing additional blood draws and questionnaires. Before DNA extraction, prospective study blood samples were shipped either frozen or at room temperature.

The TCR comes from a woman between 40 and 55 years old who had recovered from COVID-19. This chain is built from TRBV5-1 and TRBJ2-1, with a weak D call of TRBD1 (6 bases match). Material for sequencing was PBMCs or T cells enriched from blood (not recorded which). DNA sequence: TGCGCCAGCAGCTTGGTTGGGGGCGGTCGGTTGAATGAGCAGTTCTTC. Its coded protein is CASSLVGGGRLNEQFF.